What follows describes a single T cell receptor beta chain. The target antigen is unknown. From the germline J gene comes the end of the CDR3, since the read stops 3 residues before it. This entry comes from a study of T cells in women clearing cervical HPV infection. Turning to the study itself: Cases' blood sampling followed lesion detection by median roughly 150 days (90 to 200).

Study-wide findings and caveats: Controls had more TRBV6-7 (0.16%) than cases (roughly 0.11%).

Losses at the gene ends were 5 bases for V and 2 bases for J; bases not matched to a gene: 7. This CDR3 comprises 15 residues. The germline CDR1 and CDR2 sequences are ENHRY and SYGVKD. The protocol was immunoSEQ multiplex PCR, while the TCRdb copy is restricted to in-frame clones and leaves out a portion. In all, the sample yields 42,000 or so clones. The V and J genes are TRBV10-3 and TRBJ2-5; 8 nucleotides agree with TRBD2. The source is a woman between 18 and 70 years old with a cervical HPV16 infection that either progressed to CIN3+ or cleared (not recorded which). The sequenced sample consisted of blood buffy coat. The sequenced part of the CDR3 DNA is TGTGCCATCAGTTCCCCGGGGGGGCAGCAAGAGACC. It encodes CAISSPGGQQET. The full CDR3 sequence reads CAISSPGGQQETQYF.